The rows below give T cell receptor beta chains drawn from one sample of a study of blood T cell repertoires in COVID-19. TCRdb's copy holds only in-frame clones and misses some; the assay was immunoSEQ multiplex PCR. The profile shows 50,000 to 80,000 clones, approximately 80% of them singletons. The sequencing sample was made of peripheral blood. Receptors were obtained from a man aged 55 to 70 with COVID-19, enrolled during active disease. CDR3s include the opening cysteine and the closing phenylalanine or tryptophan. The D gene is left open where the match is weak. Clone size is not always given. Where it is, it says once, few, many or a class for expanded clones.

cdr3_nt	cdr3_aa	cdr3_length	v_call	clone_size	j_call	d_call
TGTGCCAGCTCACCACGTCTATTGAGACAAGAGACCCAGTACTTC	CASSPRLLRQETQYF	15	TRBV18	.	TRBJ2-5	.
TGTGCCAGCTCGGCGGGTAGTACTGGAAACACCATATATTTT	CASSAGSTGNTIYF	14	TRBV6-1	.	TRBJ1-3	.
TGTGCCAGCAGTGACCTAGACGGAGCCTACGAGCAGTACTTC	CASSDLDGAYEQYF	14	TRBV28	.	TRBJ2-7	.
TGTGCCAGCAGCCAAGGGAGTAGGGAAAAACTGTTTTTT	CASSQGSREKLFF	13	TRBV4-2	.	TRBJ1-4	.
TGTGCCACCAGTGATTTGAGGCAGGGGGACAACGAGCAGTACTTC	CATSDLRQGDNEQYF	15	TRBV24-1	.	TRBJ2-7	TRBD1
TGCGCCAGCAGCTTCAGCGGGACGAACACCGGGGAGCTGTTTTTT	CASSFSGTNTGELFF	15	TRBV5-1	.	TRBJ2-2	TRBD2
TGCGCCAGCAGCTTACAGGGGTCGAATGAAGCTTTCTTT	CASSLQGSNEAFF	13	TRBV5-1	.	TRBJ1-1	TRBD1
TGCGCCAGCAGCACGGACAGGGGAAGGTCACCCCTCCACTTT	CASSTDRGRSPLHF	14	TRBV5-1	.	TRBJ1-6	TRBD1
TGCAGCGCGCTCCGGGACTCCGGACCAGATACGCAGTATTTT	CSALRDSGPDTQYF	14	TRBV29-1	.	TRBJ2-3	.
TGTGCCAGCAGCAAGGGGACAGGGGGCAATACCGGGGAGCTGTTTTTT	CASSKGTGGNTGELFF	16	TRBV11-3	.	TRBJ2-2	TRBD1
TGTGCCAGCAGCAGGGAAGAGACAGAGACCCAGTACTTC	CASSREETETQYF	13	TRBV12-3/TRBV12-4	.	TRBJ2-5	.
TGTGCCAGCAGCCCGTTGACTCGGGAGCGGGTTAATGAGCAGTTCTTC	CASSPLTRERVNEQFF	16	TRBV13	.	TRBJ2-1	.
TGTGCCAGCAGCATTCAGGGGCCGGGGAATTCACCCCTCCACTTT	CASSIQGPGNSPLHF	15	TRBV11-2	.	TRBJ1-6	.
TGTGCCAGCTCACCGGGTACAGGGTCTTTTAGAACTGAAGCTTTCTTT	CASSPGTGSFRTEAFF	16	TRBV18	once	TRBJ1-1	.
TGTGCCAGCAGCGTTGAGGCGGGAGTGAACGGGGAGCTGTTTTTT	CASSVEAGVNGELFF	15	TRBV7-9	few	TRBJ2-2	TRBD2
TGTGCCAGCAGTTTTAGCGGGGGGGCCGTGGAGACCCAGTACTTC	CASSFSGGAVETQYF	15	TRBV2	.	TRBJ2-5	TRBD2
TGTGCCAGCAGCTGGACAGGGGGACGGTCCGGGGAGCTGTTTTTT	CASSWTGGRSGELFF	15	TRBV7-9	.	TRBJ2-2	TRBD1
TGTGCCAGTAGTATAGATGGACGGGGAGGCTACACCTTC	CASSIDGRGGYTF	13	TRBV19	.	TRBJ1-2	.
TGTGCCAGCAGCCCAAAGGGCATGGGGGGAGATACGCAGTATTTT	CASSPKGMGGDTQYF	15	TRBV3-1/TRBV3-2	.	TRBJ2-3	.
TGTGCCACCAGCGAAGTGCGGGGGCGGAAGACCCAGTACTTC	CATSEVRGRKTQYF	14	TRBV15	.	TRBJ2-5	.
TGTGCCAGCAGCTTGGCCGCCGGGATCGGGGAGCTGTTTTTT	CASSLAAGIGELFF	14	TRBV5-6	.	TRBJ2-2	.
TGTGCCAGCAGAGGGGTGGGTAACACTGAAGCTTTCTTT	CASRGVGNTEAFF	13	TRBV14	.	TRBJ1-1	.
TGTGCCAGCAGTTTTGGGGGACAGGGCCAAGCTTTCTTT	CASSFGGQGQAFF	13	TRBV12-3/TRBV12-4	.	TRBJ1-1	TRBD1
TGTGCCAGCAGCCAAGGGCCGGGACTAGCCCTCTTC	CASSQGPGLALF	12	TRBV3-1/TRBV3-2	.	TRBJ2-7	TRBD2
TGTGCCACCAGTACTCGGACAGGCACCTACACCTTC	CATSTRTGTYTF	12	TRBV24-1	.	TRBJ1-2	TRBD1
TGTGCCTGGAGTGGGGACACAAATCAGCCCCAGCATTTT	CAWSGDTNQPQHF	13	TRBV30	.	TRBJ1-5	.
TGCAGCGTCGCGACAGGAGGTCAGCCCCAGCATTTT	CSVATGGQPQHF	12	TRBV29-1	.	TRBJ1-5	.
TGTGCCAGCAGTGAATCCCGGACAGCGACGCGCGGCTACACCTTC	CASSESRTATRGYTF	15	TRBV25-1	.	TRBJ1-2	.
TGTGCCAGCAAGGCGGTTTTGTCCCTTTGGGACGAGCAGTACTTC	CASKAVLSLWDEQYF	15	TRBV3-1/TRBV3-2	.	TRBJ2-7	.
TGTGCCAGCAGCCCCCGGAGATACACTGAAGCTTTCTTT	CASSPRRYTEAFF	13	TRBV13	once	TRBJ1-1	.
TGTGCCAGCAGCGGACGGACAGCCGACTCACCCCTCCACTTT	CASSGRTADSPLHF	14	TRBV9	.	TRBJ1-6	.
TGCGCCAGCACAGAGACTAGCGGGGGAACTCATGAGCAGTACTTC	CASTETSGGTHEQYF	15	TRBV5-1	few	TRBJ2-7	TRBD2
TGTGCCAGCAGCCAACAGGGGGGCAGCGCCTACAATGAGCAGTTCTTC	CASSQQGGSAYNEQFF	16	TRBV11-2	.	TRBJ2-1	TRBD1
TGTGCCAGCAGCTCGGAGGGGATTAATTCACCCCTCCACTTT	CASSSEGINSPLHF	14	TRBV2	few	TRBJ1-6	.
TGTGCCAGCAGTCCTGGACAGGGAGGCAATGAGCAGTTCTTC	CASSPGQGGNEQFF	14	TRBV27	once	TRBJ2-1	TRBD1
TGTGCCAGCTCACCGGGGCTGAACAATGAGCAGTTCTTC	CASSPGLNNEQFF	13	TRBV18	once	TRBJ2-1	.
TGCGCCAGCAGCACAGCGGGAGGCTGGGATGAGCAGTTCTTC	CASSTAGGWDEQFF	14	TRBV5-1	.	TRBJ2-1	TRBD2